A selection of T cell receptor beta chains follows, all from one sample in a study of blood T cell repertoires in COVID-19. TCRdb keeps only in-frame clones here, not all; method: immunoSEQ multiplex PCR. The table includes some 340,000 clones, over 75% detected once. The sequenced sample consisted of PBMCs or T cells enriched from blood (not recorded which). The receptors were gathered from a woman in her 30s who had recovered from COVID-19. The CDR3 runs from the conserved cysteine through the conserved F or W. D genes are given only for firm matches. Not every row has a clone size; where given, it reads once, few, many or a size class.

j_call | v_call | d_call | clone_size | cdr3_nt | cdr3_aa
TRBJ1-6 | TRBV4-1 | . | . | TGCGCCAGCAGCGGGAACCCGTCCGCCGGGACTCTGAATTCACCCCTCCACTTT | CASSGNPSAGTLNSPLHF
TRBJ2-5 | TRBV7-8 | TRBD1 | . | TGTGCCAGCAGGCACCGGACAGGGAAACTCCAAGAGACCCAGTACTTC | CASRHRTGKLQETQYF
TRBJ1-1 | TRBV11-3 | TRBD1 | . | TGTGCCAGCAGCCTAGGGGGCCCGAACACTGAAGCTTTCTTT | CASSLGGPNTEAFF
TRBJ2-5 | TRBV6-1 | TRBD2 | . | TGTGCCAGCAGTGATAAAGCTAGCGGGGGGTGGGAGACCCAGTACTTC | CASSDKASGGWETQYF
TRBJ2-7 | TRBV18 | . | . | TGTGCCAGCTCACCTCGACAGGACCTGCCCTACGAGCAGTACTTC | CASSPRQDLPYEQYF
TRBJ1-4 | TRBV5-1 | TRBD1 | . | TGCGCCAGCAGCCCGGGACAGGGGGATGAAAAACTGTTTTTT | CASSPGQGDEKLFF
TRBJ1-4 | TRBV10-2 | TRBD1 | . | TGCGCCAGCAGTGTTCAGGGGGGAACTAATGAAAAACTGTTTTTT | CASSVQGGTNEKLFF
TRBJ1-2 | TRBV28 | . | . | TGTGCCACACAGGTCAGGTCTGGCTACACCTTC | CATQVRSGYTF
TRBJ2-1 | TRBV28 | TRBD1 | . | TGTGCCAGCAGCCGCTGGACAGGGGGCTCCTACAATGAGCAGTTCTTC | CASSRWTGGSYNEQFF
TRBJ1-5 | TRBV1 | . | . | TGCACCAGCAGCCAAAACCGGGTCTGGGGCAATCAGCCCCAGCATTTT | CTSSQNRVWGNQPQHF
TRBJ2-3 | TRBV25-1 | . | . | TGTGCCAGCAGTGTGGGACTTTATAGCACAGATACGCAGTATTTT | CASSVGLYSTDTQYF
TRBJ1-5 | TRBV28 | . | . | TGTGCCAGCAGTTTGGGGGGTGCAGACAATCAGCCCCAGCATTTT | CASSLGGADNQPQHF
TRBJ1-6 | TRBV28 | . | . | TGTGCCAGCAGTCTCCCTCGGACAGTGAATTCACCCCTCCACTTT | CASSLPRTVNSPLHF
TRBJ1-6 | TRBV5-5 | . | once | TGTGCCAGCAGCTTTACCACAGGGTTGGGATCACCCCTCCACTTT | CASSFTTGLGSPLHF
TRBJ1-1 | TRBV6-1 | . | . | TGTGCCAGCAGTGAAGGGCAGAATACCCTCATGAACACTGAAGCTTTCTTT | CASSEGQNTLMNTEAFF
TRBJ2-7 | TRBV7-2 | . | once | TGTGCCAGCAGCTTAGGGGCTAGCGCTGCATACGAGCAGTACTTC | CASSLGASAAYEQYF
TRBJ1-3 | TRBV28 | . | . | TGTGCGTCGAGGGGACACTCTGGAAACACCATATATTTT | CASRGHSGNTIYF
TRBJ1-6 | TRBV12-3/TRBV12-4 | . | . | TGTGCCAGCAGTCCCCCGGACGGGACCCTCCACTTT | CASSPPDGTLHF
TRBJ1-5 | TRBV19 | . | . | TGTGCCAGTAGTATAGCGGACAGTGGGCAGCCCCAGCATTTT | CASSIADSGQPQHF
TRBJ1-2 | TRBV28 | TRBD1 | . | TGTGCCAGCAGTTTCCGGACAGGGGGATGGTATGGCTACACCTTC | CASSFRTGGWYGYTF
TRBJ1-4 | TRBV5-1 | TRBD1 | . | TGCGCCAGCAGCCCCCAGGGGGTAGGGGAAAAACTGTTTTTT | CASSPQGVGEKLFF
TRBJ1-1 | TRBV5-5 | . | . | TGTGCCAGCAGCTTGGGACTGTCTTCCATGAACACTGAAGCTTTCTTT | CASSLGLSSMNTEAFF
TRBJ1-2 | TRBV3-1/TRBV3-2 | . | . | TGTGCCAGCAGCCAAGACGGACTTCCCCGCACCTTC | CASSQDGLPRTF
TRBJ2-2 | TRBV19 | . | few | TGTGCCAGTAGTATAAAAGTCCAGTCCGCCGGGGAGCTGTTTTTT | CASSIKVQSAGELFF
TRBJ2-3 | TRBV28 | . | . | TGTGCCAGCAGTCCCCCCCCGGGCCGGGGGGCTCTAGATACGCAGTATTTT | CASSPPPGRGALDTQYF
TRBJ1-1 | TRBV28 | . | few | TGTGCCAGCAGCCCCCCGGGGGGGGAAACTGAAGCTTTCTTT | CASSPPGGETEAFF
TRBJ2-5 | TRBV28 | TRBD2 | . | TGTGCCAGCAGTCGGACTAGCGGGGTAGTAGAGACCCAGTACTTC | CASSRTSGVVETQYF
TRBJ1-2 | TRBV5-6 | TRBD1 | few | TGTGCCAGCAGTCCCCGGACAGGGACGTACGGCTACACCTTC | CASSPRTGTYGYTF
TRBJ1-5 | TRBV3-1/TRBV3-2 | TRBD1 | . | TGTGCCAGCAGCGAGGACAGGGATTATCAGCCCCAGCATTTT | CASSEDRDYQPQHF
TRBJ1-2 | TRBV7-2 | TRBD1 | . | TGTGCCAGCAGCTTACTCCGGACAGGGAGCTACACCTTC | CASSLLRTGSYTF
TRBJ1-1 | TRBV30 | . | few | TGTGCCTGGAGTGTAGAGAGGGGGATTGAAGCTTTCTTT | CAWSVERGIEAFF
TRBJ1-5 | TRBV28 | . | . | TGTGCCAGCAGTTTACGGGGGGCAGAGGGTCAGCCCCAGCATTTT | CASSLRGAEGQPQHF
TRBJ1-1 | TRBV2 | . | once | TGTGCCACCTCGGGGGGACCGAACACTGAAGCTTTCTTT | CATSGGPNTEAFF
TRBJ1-2 | TRBV11-2 | TRBD1 | . | TGTGCCAGCAGATCAAACAGGGGGCTCGGGTATGGCTACACCTTC | CASRSNRGLGYGYTF
TRBJ1-6 | TRBV2 | . | . | TGTGCCAGCGGGGGACAATTCCCGAGCTCCTATAATTCACCCCTCCACTTT | CASGGQFPSSYNSPLHF
TRBJ2-2 | TRBV4-3 | . | . | TGCGCCAGCAGCAAAGATCAGGAACAGTCATCCGGGGAGCTGTTTTTT | CASSKDQEQSSGELFF
TRBJ1-1 | TRBV28 | . | . | TGTGCCAGCAGTTTACCGCTAGCTGAAGCTTTCTTT | CASSLPLAEAFF
TRBJ1-6 | TRBV2 | . | . | TGTGCCAGCAGTGAAGCGCTTCAGGTCCCAGGAACCTATAATTCACCCCTCCACTTT | CASSEALQVPGTYNSPLHF
TRBJ2-1 | TRBV5-6 | TRBD1 | . | TGTGCCAGCAGGCTGGACAGGGGGGTTGATGAGCAGTTCTTC | CASRLDRGVDEQFF
TRBJ1-2 | TRBV20-1 | . | . | TGCAGTGCTACTGACACAACCTATGGCTACACCTTC | CSATDTTYGYTF
TRBJ2-1 | TRBV7-3 | . | . | TGTGCCAGCAGCTTAGACGCAGGAACCTACAATGAGCAGTTCTTC | CASSLDAGTYNEQFF
TRBJ1-4 | TRBV2 | . | . | TGTGCCAGCAGTGCAATAGTTGCAACTAATGAAAAACTGTTTTTT | CASSAIVATNEKLFF
TRBJ1-2 | TRBV7-9 | . | . | TGTGCCAGCAGCCCAATTGTTGAACTTCACTATGGCTACACCTTC | CASSPIVELHYGYTF
TRBJ1-5 | TRBV28 | TRBD1 | . | TGTGCCAGCAGTTTATGGAGAGGGACAGTACAGCCCCAGCATTTT | CASSLWRGTVQPQHF
TRBJ2-3 | TRBV11-2 | . | once | TGTGCCAGCAGCTTAGGTCGTTCCACAGATACGCAGTATTTT | CASSLGRSTDTQYF
TRBJ2-5 | TRBV7-9 | TRBD2 | . | TGTGCCAGCAGCCCGGAGGGACTAGCGGGAGAGACCCAGTACTTC | CASSPEGLAGETQYF
TRBJ1-2 | TRBV9 | TRBD1 | few | TGTGCCAGCAGCGGTCCCCTCCTAGGACAGGGAGCTAACTATGGCTACACCTTC | CASSGPLLGQGANYGYTF
TRBJ1-2 | TRBV12-5 | . | few | TGTGCTAGTGGTTTCGTTCCGGGACGAGGGGGTGGCTACACCTTC | CASGFVPGRGGGYTF
TRBJ2-7 | TRBV18 | . | . | TGTGCCAGCTCGCCTCGGGGGGCAGCCTACGAGCAGTACTTC | CASSPRGAAYEQYF
TRBJ1-2 | TRBV11-2 | TRBD1 | . | TGTGCCAGCAGATCGACAGGGGCTAACTATGGCTACACCTTC | CASRSTGANYGYTF
TRBJ1-3 | TRBV19 | TRBD1 | . | TGTGCCAGTAGTAGGACAGGTCTCACTGGAAACACCATATATTTT | CASSRTGLTGNTIYF
TRBJ2-7 | TRBV2 | . | . | TGTGCCAGCAGTGAAGAAGAAGCGGGCTCCTACGAGCAGTACTTC | CASSEEEAGSYEQYF
TRBJ1-1 | TRBV7-8 | TRBD1 | . | TGTGCCAGCAGCCGACAGGGGTCCACTGAAGCTTTCTTT | CASSRQGSTEAFF
TRBJ2-4 | TRBV7-2 | . | . | TGTGCCAGCAGCTTAGAAACGGCAGGGGCATTACTTAGCTTC | CASSLETAGALLSF
TRBJ1-2 | TRBV10-2 | . | . | TGCGCCAGCAGTGATTTGGGCGAAAGTGGCCCCTACTATGGCTACACCTTC | CASSDLGESGPYYGYTF
TRBJ1-4 | TRBV5-6 | TRBD1 | once | TGTGCCAGCAGCTTGGGGACAGGGGGCGAAAAACTGTTTTTT | CASSLGTGGEKLFF
TRBJ1-6 | TRBV2 | . | . | TGTGCCAGCCGCCCCGACGGTCAGGGGCCCCTCCACTTT | CASRPDGQGPLHF